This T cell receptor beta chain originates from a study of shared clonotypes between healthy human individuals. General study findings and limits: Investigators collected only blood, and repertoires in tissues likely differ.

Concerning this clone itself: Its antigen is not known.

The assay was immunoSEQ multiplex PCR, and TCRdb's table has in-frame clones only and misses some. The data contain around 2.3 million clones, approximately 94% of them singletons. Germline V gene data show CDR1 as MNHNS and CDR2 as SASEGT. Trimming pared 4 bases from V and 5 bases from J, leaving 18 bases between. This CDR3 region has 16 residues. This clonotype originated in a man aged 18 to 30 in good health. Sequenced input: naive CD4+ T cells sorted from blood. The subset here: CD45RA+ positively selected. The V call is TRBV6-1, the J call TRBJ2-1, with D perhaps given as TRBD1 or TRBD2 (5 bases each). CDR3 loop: CASSGGALGNHNEQFF. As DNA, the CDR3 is TGTGCCAGCAGTGGAGGGGCCTTGGGGAATCACAATGAGCAGTTCTTC.